The 7 T cell receptor beta chains in this list originate from one sample, sequenced in a study of glioma-infiltrating T cells. The iRepertoire nested amplicon-rescue multiplex PCR amplified TCR alpha and beta CDR3s from RNA. A single record per CDR3 protein comes from TCRdb applying MiXCR to the multiplex PCR reads. The sample includes over 120,000 distinct CDR3 sequences, around 40% seen only once; the top ten take more than 15%. Sequencing was performed on glioma tissue, nonneoplastic brain tissue, or PBMCs (not recorded which). The receptors here all came from a human donor with low-grade glioma or glioblastoma, undergoing nonglioma brain surgery, or in good health (not recorded which).

The chain combines TRBV29-1 with TRBJ2-1; D is uncertain. Germline CDR1 is SQVTM and CDR2 is ANQGSEA. V lost 1 base, J lost 0 bases, and 10 bases lay in between. The CDR3 has 15 residues. The DNA of the CDR3 is TGCAGCGTTGAAGGAACTGTCAGCTCCTACAATGAGCAGTTCTTC. It codes for CSVEGTVSSYNEQFF.

The V and J genes are TRBV7-6 and TRBJ2-4; D gene unclear. The CDR3 length is 12 residues. Germline assignment: CDR1 SGHVS and CDR2 FNYEAQ. V shed 1 base and J shed 9 bases, with 7 bases lying between them. This CDR3 reads CASSLDLGIQYF. CDR3 in DNA: TGTGCCAGCAGCTTAGATCTAGGCATTCAGTACTTC.

The rearrangement uses TRBV24-1 and TRBJ2-5, with a tentative D call TRBD2 (5 bases). V lost 4 bases and J lost 4, with 12 bases in between. Germline V CDR1 and CDR2: KGHDR, SFDVKD. The CDR3 consists of 14 residues. The CDR3 nucleotides read TGTGCCACCAGTGAAGGGAGTGTTAGAGAGACCCAGTACTTC. Protein product: CATSEGSVRETQYF.

This clonotype appeared a few times. The V call is TRBV7-2, the J call TRBJ2-3; 12 bases line up with TRBD2. V trimming: 6 bases; J trimming: 0 bases; junction bases outside the gene matches: 7. The germline V gene has CDR1 SGHTA and CDR2 FQGNSA. This CDR3 contains 17 residues. The CDR3 DNA reads TGTGCCAGCAGTCAAGGACTAGCGGGACATAGCACAGATACGCAGTATTTT. Protein sequence: CASSQGLAGHSTDTQYF.

This chain links TRBV15 with TRBJ2-7; possibly TRBD1 for D (5 bases). From germline, CDR1 is LNHNV and CDR2 YYDKDF (reference sequence). V was pared by 3 bases and J by 0 bases, with 6 bases between. This CDR3 has 13 amino acids. The CDR3 reads CATSSDSSYEQYF. For the CDR3, the DNA is TGTGCCACCAGCAGTGACAGCTCCTACGAGCAGTACTTC.

The table lists this clonotype with a few counts. The chain recombines TRBV27 with TRBJ2-5; a weak D match, TRBD2 (5 bases). Per the germline V gene, CDR1 is MNHEY and CDR2 is SMNVEV (reference sequence). This CDR3 comprises 16 residues. V gave up 6 bases and J gave up 2 bases, with 19 bases separating them. The CDR3: CASRPLLTAVQETQYF. DNA of the CDR3: TGTGCCAGCAGACCTCTACTAACAGCGGTTCAAGAGACCCAGTACTTC.

This clonotype was seen more than once but under ten times. V is TRBV4-1 and J is TRBJ1-2; possibly TRBD1 for D (5 bases). V dropped 0 bases and J dropped 6 bases, with 8 bases sitting between them. The CDR3 totals 13 residues. Germline V gene sequence: CDR1 MGHRA, CDR2 YSYEKL. The CDR3 loop reads CASSQDRENGYTF. The DNA for the CDR3 is TGCGCCAGCAGCCAAGACAGGGAGAATGGCTACACCTTC.